This T cell receptor beta chain originates from a study of tumor T cells in aggressive B-cell lymphoma. Germline lookup yields CDR1 SEHNR and CDR2 FQNEAQ (reference sequence). The CDR3 is made up of 14 amino acids. The V and J ends lost 3 bases and 7 bases, in that order; junction bases with no gene match: 3. The assay was immunoSEQ multiplex PCR, and TCRdb's table has in-frame clones only and misses some. The data show thousands of clones, roughly nine tenths seen once. The V gene is TRBV7-9, the J gene TRBJ2-2; TRBD2 agrees at 9 bases. This TCR derives from an adult with diffuse large B cell lymphoma. Specimen: tumor tissue. The CDR3 region is CASSFRLADGELFF. The CDR3 DNA is TGTGCCAGCAGCTTCAGACTAGCGGACGGGGAGCTGTTTTTT.